The 25 T cell receptor beta chains given below trace back to one sample, sequenced in a study of T cell changes during pregnancy in multiple sclerosis. Here immunoSEQ multiplex PCR was the method, and the copy in TCRdb shows in-frame clones only, minus some. The sample lists more than 65,000 clones; about 95% were seen once. This sample comprised peripheral blood, obtained in the second trimester of pregnancy. The receptor set was obtained from a female donor with multiple sclerosis, enrolled in a pregnancy study.

The gene calls are TRBV28 and TRBJ2-5; TRBD2 agrees at 10 bases. The CDR3 spans 13 residues. CDR1 MDHEN and CDR2 SYDVKM come from the germline V gene. Trimming removed 8 bases from V and 1 base from J; junction bases left unmatched: 1. Here the CDR3 DNA reads TGTGCCAGCCGGACTAGCGGCCAAGAGACCCAGTACTTC. It yields the protein CASRTSGQETQYF.

CDR3 DNA sequence: TGTGCCACTAGACTAGCGGGAGCCCCCTACAATGAGCAGTTCTTC. It specifies CATRLAGAPYNEQFF. This sequence joins TRBV19 and TRBJ2-1, with TRBD2 matching 12 bases. V shed 10 bases and J 2 bases; nucleotides not matched to a gene: 6. The CDR3 is 15 residues long. The V gene's germline CDR1 is LNHDA and CDR2 SQIVND (reference sequence).

This clone has only a few counts. V gene TRBV13 combines with J gene TRBJ2-5; 7 positions agree with TRBD1. This CDR3 contains 14 residues. CDR1 is PRHDT and CDR2 is FYEKMQ in the germline V gene (reference sequence). The V and J ends lost 3 bases and 5 bases, in that order; junction bases with no gene match: 6. The CDR3 is CASSFGTRGETQYF. CDR3 nucleotides: TGTGCCAGCAGCTTTGGGACCAGGGGGGAGACCCAGTACTTC.

The V gene is TRBV23-1, the J gene TRBJ2-7, with TRBD2 identical over 9 bases. TRBV23-1 is an ORF, with its function uncertain. This CDR3 region has 19 residues. J gave up 3 bases and V 1 base, and 16 bases lay outside the gene matches. The CDR3: CASSQCTFTSGFFDYEQYF. For the CDR3, the DNA is TGCGCCAGCAGTCAATGCACATTCACTAGCGGGTTCTTCGACTACGAGCAGTACTTC.

V is TRBV7-2 and J is TRBJ1-2; possible D gene TRBD1, 5 bases. The CDR3 is 11 residues long. V shed 10 bases and J shed 5 bases, with 11 bases lying between them. Germline V CDR1 and CDR2: SGHTA, FQGNSA. In DNA, the CDR3 is TGTGCCACCACGACAGCGTATGGCTACACCTTC. Its protein product is CATTTAYGYTF.

A note on this clone: Germline is not matched at one junction end, which may reflect a read error. The chain couples TRBV4-3 to TRBJ1-1; D remains unclear. This CDR3 comprises 13 residues. CDR1 is LGHNA and CDR2 is YSLEER in the germline V gene. CDR3 DNA sequence: TGCGCCAGCAGCCAAGTTGGTGTGGAGACCCCCCTCTTT. Protein product: CASSQVGVETPLF.

This chain uses TRBV9 with TRBJ2-1; 8 positions match TRBD2. CDR1 and CDR2 from the germline V gene are SGDLS and YYNGEE. J lost 4 bases, V lost 3 bases, and 15 bases had no gene match. The length of the CDR3 is 18 residues. The CDR3 nucleotides read TGTGCCAGCAGCGGGACTAGCCAACCCGGGTCGTGGTACAATGAGCAGTTCTTC. The encoded protein is CASSGTSQPGSWYNEQFF.

V is TRBV5-6 and J is TRBJ2-2, with 9 positions matching TRBD1. Germline-derived CDR1 and CDR2 are SGHDT and YYEEEE. J gave up 6 bases and V 5 bases, and 8 bases lay outside the gene matches. This CDR3 has 15 residues. CDR3 nucleotide sequence: TGTGCCAGCAGTTTCTCCGGGACAGGGTCCGGGGAGCTGTTTTTT. Its translation is CASSFSGTGSGELFF.

The chain recombines TRBV7-2 with TRBJ1-2; D is perhaps TRBD1 (5 bases). Germline assignment: CDR1 SGHTA and CDR2 FQGNSA. The CDR3 loop spans 14 amino acids. V was clipped by 5 bases and J by 6 bases, with 16 bases between them. The CDR3 DNA is TGTGCCAGCAGCCCTACCGGGGGAACCGATGGCTACACCTTC. As protein: CASSPTGGTDGYTF.

The gene calls are TRBV18 and TRBJ2-5; 7 bases line up with TRBD2. This CDR3 is built from 17 residues. V dropped 2 bases and J dropped 5; count of bases not matched to a gene: 14. Per the germline V gene, CDR1 is KGHSH and CDR2 is LQKENI. CDR3 nucleotides: TGTGCCAGCTCACCAAGGGTCTCGGGAGGCCGCGGGGAGACCCAGTACTTC. It specifies CASSPRVSGGRGETQYF.

The chain has TRBV13 and TRBJ2-5, with TRBD2 identical over 7 bases. The CDR3 runs 14 residues. CDR1 is PRHDT and CDR2 is FYEKMQ in the germline V gene (reference sequence). After removal of 6 bases from V and 3 bases from J, the junction contained 7 bases not matched to a gene. The CDR3 here is CASRSLGTKETQYF. The CDR3 DNA is TGTGCCAGCAGATCCCTGGGGACTAAAGAGACCCAGTACTTC.

The CDR3 DNA reads as TGCGCCAGCAGCCAACCCTGGACTAGCGGGAGCACAGATACGCAGTATTTT. Translating it yields CASSQPWTSGSTDTQYF. The chain has TRBV4-1 and TRBJ2-3, with TRBD2 matching 11 bases. CDR1 is MGHRA and CDR2 is YSYEKL in the germline V gene. Trimming took 2 bases from V and 0 from J; bases not matched to a gene: 4. The CDR3 is 17 amino acids.

The rearrangement links TRBV9 to TRBJ2-2; 7 bases map to TRBD2. Trimming took 0 bases from V and 6 from J; bases not matched to a gene: 8. CDR3 length: 16 residues. Germline V gene sequence: CDR1 SGDLS, CDR2 YYNGEE. The CDR3 sequence is CASSVERDNPSGELFF. Here the CDR3 DNA reads TGTGCCAGCAGCGTAGAGCGGGATAACCCCTCCGGGGAGCTGTTTTTT.

The V gene is TRBV5-1, the J gene TRBJ2-7; TRBD2 matches at 15 bases. The V gene end was trimmed by 4 bases and the J gene end by 5 bases; junction bases not matched to a gene: 22. This CDR3 contains 21 residues. Germline lookup yields CDR1 SGHRS and CDR2 YFSETQ. CDR3: CASSPRPRTSGRGLSWNEQYF. The CDR3, as DNA: TGCGCCAGCAGCCCACGCCCTCGGACTAGCGGGAGGGGGTTGAGCTGGAACGAGCAGTACTTC.

The chain combines TRBV30 with TRBJ1-2; D perhaps matches TRBD1 (6 bases). The CDR3 is 13 amino acids. The germline V gene has CDR1 GTSNPN and CDR2 SVGIG (reference sequence). V lost 0 bases and J lost 5, with 10 bases in between. DNA of the CDR3: TGTGCCTGGAGTGTTCCAGGGGAGTATGGCTACACCTTC. Its translation: CAWSVPGEYGYTF.

The rearrangement links TRBV2 to TRBJ1-3; 7 bases match TRBD1. With 6 bases clipped from V and 1 base from J, the junction kept 6 bases outside the gene matches. There are 15 residues in the CDR3. Per germline, CDR1 SNHLY and CDR2 FYNNEI. CDR3 bases: TGTGCCAGCAGCCATGACAGGGAGTCTGGAAACACCATATATTTT. Its translation: CASSHDRESGNTIYF.

The chain links TRBV30 to TRBJ1-2; a weak D match, TRBD1 (6 bases). The CDR3 runs to 12 residues. V lost 1 base to trimming and J lost 6 bases, with 9 bases between them. Germline-derived CDR1 and CDR2 are GTSNPN and SVGIG (reference sequence). This CDR3 is CAWSAGQHGYTF. DNA for the CDR3: TGTGCCTGGAGTGCCGGACAGCATGGCTACACCTTC.

This chain connects TRBV6-4 to TRBJ2-1, with 12 bases fitting TRBD2. The CDR3 runs to 15 residues. Germline lookup yields CDR1 MRHNA and CDR2 SNTAGT. With V trimmed by 6 bases and J by 7 bases, 7 bases remained unmatched. This CDR3 is CASSRGLAGINEQFF. CDR3 DNA: TGTGCCAGCAGCCGCGGACTAGCGGGAATAAATGAGCAGTTCTTC.

V is TRBV6-6 and J is TRBJ1-1; D remains ambiguous. Trimming took 8 bases from V and 8 from J, leaving 12 bases between them. This CDR3 is 11 amino acids long. CDR1 is MNHNY, CDR2 SVGAGI, per germline (reference sequence). This CDR3 reads CASREGLEAFF. The CDR3 coding sequence is TGTGCCAGCCGGGAAGGTTTAGAAGCTTTCTTT.

This chain uses TRBV7-9 with TRBJ2-1; perhaps TRBD2 as D (7 bases). The CDR3 spans 16 residues. V lost 1 base and J 0 bases, leaving 10 bases between the germline ends. Germline CDR1 and CDR2: SEHNR and FQNEAQ (reference sequence). CDR3: CASSLEGGNSYNEQFF. The CDR3 bases are TGTGCCAGCAGCTTAGAGGGGGGGAACTCCTACAATGAGCAGTTCTTC.

This sequence joins TRBV15 and TRBJ2-7, with D tentatively TRBD2 (7 bases). Germline lookup yields CDR1 LNHNV and CDR2 YYDKDF (reference sequence). Deletions cut 3 bases from V and 6 bases from J, with 12 bases between. The CDR3 has 13 residues. The CDR3 DNA reads as TGTGCCACCAGCAGTACCGGGGGGCCCGAGCAGTACTTC. This codes for CATSSTGGPEQYF.

This CDR3 is CASSLRGLGNTEAFF. CDR3 nucleotides: TGTGCCAGCAGCTTAAGAGGGCTGGGGAACACTGAAGCTTTCTTT. The genes are TRBV5-4 and TRBJ1-1; D is ambiguous. The CDR3 extends over 15 amino acids. V was shortened by 2 bases and J by 1 base, with 12 bases between the two germline ends. Germline loops: CDR1 SGHNT, CDR2 YYREEE (reference sequence). Full variable domain (outside the CDR3, taken from reference TRBV5-4 and TRBJ1-1): ETGVTQSPTHLIKTRGQQVTLRCSSQSGHNTVSWYQQALGQGPQFIFQYYREEENGRGNFPPRFSGLQFPNYSSELNVNALELDDSALYLCASSLRGLGNTEAFFGQGTRLTVV.

The chain couples TRBV7-6 to TRBJ1-4; D unresolved. Trimming left V 3 bases short and J 4 bases short, with 12 bases between. Germline V lookup: CDR1 SGHVS, CDR2 FNYEAQ. CDR3 length: 15 residues. The CDR3 DNA is TGTGCCAGCAGCTTGGGAGCGTCTCGTAATGAAAAACTGTTTTTT. Amino acid sequence: CASSLGASRNEKLFF. The variable domain in full, completed from reference TRBV7-6 and TRBJ1-4, reads GAGVSQSPRYKVTKRGQDVALRCDPISGHVSLYWYRQALGQGPEFLTYFNYEAQQDKSGLPNDRFSAERPEGSISTLTIQRTEQRDSAMYRCASSLGASRNEKLFFGSGTQLSVL.

The chain is built from TRBV18 and TRBJ2-5; 10 positions match TRBD2. The CDR3 sequence is 16 residues long. V shed 5 bases and J 5 bases; nucleotides not matched to a gene: 11. CDR1 is KGHSH, CDR2 LQKENI, per germline. DNA for the CDR3: TGTGCCAGCTCATCGAGAGGACTAGCGGACCGGGAGACCCAGTACTTC. It is translated as CASSSRGLADRETQYF.

J is TRBJ2-1 and V is TRBV29-1, with D possibly TRBD1 on 6 matching bases. The CDR3 extends over 13 amino acids. In germline, CDR1 is SQVTM, CDR2 ANQGSEA. Trimming removed 3 bases from V and 0 bases from J, with 6 bases in between. CDR3 sequence reads: CSVETGSYNEQFF. The CDR3 bases are TGCAGCGTTGAGACAGGCTCCTACAATGAGCAGTTCTTC.